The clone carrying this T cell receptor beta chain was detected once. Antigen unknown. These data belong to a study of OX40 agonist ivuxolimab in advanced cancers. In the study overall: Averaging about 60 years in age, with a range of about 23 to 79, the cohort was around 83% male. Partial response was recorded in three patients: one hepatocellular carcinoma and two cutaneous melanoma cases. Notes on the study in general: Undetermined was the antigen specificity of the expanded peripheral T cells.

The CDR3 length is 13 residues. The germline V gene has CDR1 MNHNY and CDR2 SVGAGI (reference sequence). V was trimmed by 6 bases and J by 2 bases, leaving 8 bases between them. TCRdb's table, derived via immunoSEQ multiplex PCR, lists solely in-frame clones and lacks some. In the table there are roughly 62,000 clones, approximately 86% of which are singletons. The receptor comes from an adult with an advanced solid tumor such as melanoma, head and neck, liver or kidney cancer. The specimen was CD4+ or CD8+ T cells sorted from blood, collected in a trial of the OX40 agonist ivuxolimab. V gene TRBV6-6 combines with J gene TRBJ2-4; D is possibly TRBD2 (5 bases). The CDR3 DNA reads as TGTGCCAGCAGCCCCGGGACCAAAAACATTCAGTACTTC. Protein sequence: CASSPGTKNIQYF.